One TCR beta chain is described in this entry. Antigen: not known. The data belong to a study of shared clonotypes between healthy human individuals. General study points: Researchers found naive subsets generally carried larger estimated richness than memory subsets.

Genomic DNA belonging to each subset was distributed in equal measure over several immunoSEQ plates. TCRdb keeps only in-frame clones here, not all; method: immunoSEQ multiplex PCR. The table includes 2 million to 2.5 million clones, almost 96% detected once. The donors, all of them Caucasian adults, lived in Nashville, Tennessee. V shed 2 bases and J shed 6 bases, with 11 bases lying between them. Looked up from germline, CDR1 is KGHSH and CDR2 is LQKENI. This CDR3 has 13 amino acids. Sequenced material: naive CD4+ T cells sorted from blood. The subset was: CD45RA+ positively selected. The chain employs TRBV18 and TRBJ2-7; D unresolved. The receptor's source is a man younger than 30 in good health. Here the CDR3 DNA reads TGTGCCAGCTCACCATGGACGCAAGGCGAGCAGTACTTC. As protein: CASSPWTQGEQYF. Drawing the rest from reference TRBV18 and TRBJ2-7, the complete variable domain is NAGVMQNPRHLVRRRGQEARLRCSPMKGHSHVYWYRQLPEEGLKFMVYLQKENIIDESGMPKERFSAEFPKEGPSILRIQQVVRGDSAAYFCASSPWTQGEQYFGPGTRLTVT.